The clone carrying this TCR beta chain was seen a few times. This specimen belongs to a study of PD-1 and CTLA-4 blockade in melanoma. The table came from immunoSEQ multiplex PCR; TCRdb's copy has only in-frame clones and leaves some out. The data show roughly 7,200 clones, under 90% seen once. Sequences were derived from CD8+ T cells from peripheral blood, sampled before anti-PD-1 treatment. This sequence originates from a human donor with melanoma.

In DNA, the CDR3 is TGTGCCAGTAGCCTGGGGGTTTACGCTGAAGCTTTCTTT. This gives the protein CASSLGVYAEAFF. V usage is TRBV19 and J usage is TRBJ1-1, with D perhaps matching TRBD1 (5 bases). The germline V and J ends were trimmed by 6 bases and 6 bases, with 14 bases remaining between them. This CDR3 is built from 13 residues. Per the germline V gene, CDR1 is LNHDA and CDR2 is SQIVND (reference sequence).